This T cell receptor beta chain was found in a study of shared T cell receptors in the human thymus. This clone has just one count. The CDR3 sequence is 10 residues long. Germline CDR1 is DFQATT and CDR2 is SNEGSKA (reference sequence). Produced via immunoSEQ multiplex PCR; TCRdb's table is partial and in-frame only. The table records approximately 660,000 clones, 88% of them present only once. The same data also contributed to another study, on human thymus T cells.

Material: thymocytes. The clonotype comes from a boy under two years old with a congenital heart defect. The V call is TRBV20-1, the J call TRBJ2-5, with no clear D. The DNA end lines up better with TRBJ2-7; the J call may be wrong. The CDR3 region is CSAPSREQYF. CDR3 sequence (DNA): TGCAGTGCTCCCTCTCGCGAGCAGTACTTC.